The 20 T cell receptor beta chains below were found in one sample sequenced in a study of shared clonotypes between healthy human individuals. Clones were read by immunoSEQ multiplex PCR, and TCRdb kept only the in-frame ones, dropping some. The sample consists of 2 million to 2.5 million clones, 80% to 95% of them appearing once. The specimen sequenced was naive CD4+ T cells from PBMCs. Subset here: CD45RA+ positively selected. The receptors derive from a man aged 18 to 35 in good health. Some clones in this sample may be carry-over from other donors' samples.

This clone was recorded only once. This chain joins TRBV2 and TRBJ1-2; tentatively, D is TRBD1 (5 bases). The CDR3 is made up of 18 amino acids. Germline loops: CDR1 SNHLY, CDR2 FYNNEI. V lost 4 bases and J lost 6, with 27 bases in between. CDR3 in DNA: TGTGCCAGCAGTGGGCGCTCCTTGTCCGGGGAGGGGAGTGATGGCTACACCTTC. Translated, it gives CASSGRSLSGEGSDGYTF.

The rearrangement joins TRBV6-1 to TRBJ2-7, with D unclear. With 3 bases removed from V and 4 bases from J, the gap between germline ends came to 16 bases. The CDR3 spans 15 residues. Germline V lookup: CDR1 MNHNS, CDR2 SASEGT. CDR3 sequence reads: CASSDTQTLGYEQYF. The CDR3 DNA reads TGTGCCAGCAGTGATACCCAGACGTTAGGGTACGAGCAGTACTTC.

This chain joins TRBV2 and TRBJ2-1; TRBD2 matches 7 bases. This CDR3 comprises 15 residues. Germline V CDR1 and CDR2: SNHLY, FYNNEI. The J segment lost 6 bases and the V segment lost 6 bases, leaving 11 bases of the junction unmatched. CDR3 sequence: CASSASGGKFNEQFF. DNA for the CDR3: TGTGCCAGCAGCGCGTCCGGGGGGAAGTTCAATGAGCAGTTCTTC. The full variable domain, in which reference TRBV2 and TRBJ2-1 provide the parts outside the CDR3, is EPEVTQTPSHQVTQMGQEVILRCVPISNHLYFYWYRQILGQKVEFLVSFYNNEISEKSEIFDDQFSVERPDGSNFTLKIRSTKLEDSAMYFCASSASGGKFNEQFFGPGTRLTVL.

The genes are TRBV29-1 and TRBJ2-1; a possible D gene is TRBD2 (6 bases). Germline V gene lookup returns CDR1 SQVTM and CDR2 ANQGSEA. The V end lost 3 bases, the J end lost 2 bases, and 17 bases lay between the germline ends. The CDR3 covers 16 residues. CDR3 DNA: TGCAGCGTTGATTTAGGGCTAGCGACAACCTACAATGAGCAGTTCTTC. Protein product: CSVDLGLATTYNEQFF.

This chain connects TRBV20-1 to TRBJ2-3, with D unresolved. CDR1 and CDR2 (germline): DFQATT, SNEGSKA (reference sequence). Trimming pared 3 bases from V and 6 bases from J, leaving 4 bases between. CDR3 length equals 10 residues. CDR3 sequence (DNA): TGCAGTGCTAGGTGGGATACGCAGTATTTT. This translates into CSARWDTQYF.

Of note for this clone: Other DNA sequences in the sample encode the same CDR3. V and J are TRBV7-3 and TRBJ2-3; D remains ambiguous. The CDR3 totals 13 residues. The germline V and J ends were trimmed by 0 bases and 3 bases, with 4 bases remaining between them. Germline assignment: CDR1 SGHTA and CDR2 FQGTGA. CDR3 nucleotides: TGTGCCAGCAGCTTAACAGCGACAGATACGCAGTATTTT. Translation gives CASSLTATDTQYF.

This chain links TRBV28 with TRBJ1-4; D gene unclear. Germline values: CDR1 MDHEN, CDR2 SYDVKM. V was cut by 6 bases and J by 8 bases, with 10 bases left in between. The length of the CDR3 is 12 residues. The CDR3 here is CASRLSGEKLFF. The CDR3 nucleotides read TGTGCCAGCAGGTTGTCCGGGGAAAAACTGTTTTTT.

V gene TRBV5-7 combines with J gene TRBJ1-1; D is undetermined. TRBV5-7 is an open reading frame, and its role is uncertain. The CDR3 spans 15 residues. Trimming left V 4 bases short and J 0 bases short, with 13 bases between. This chain's CDR3 is CASSLPGPVNTEAFF. CDR3 DNA sequence: TGTGCCAGCAGCCTGCCAGGACCCGTGAACACTGAAGCTTTCTTT.

The chain combines TRBV28 with TRBJ1-2; D is unclear. CDR1 MDHEN and CDR2 SYDVKM come from the germline V gene. Between the trimmed V and J ends, which lost 3 bases and 4 bases, there was a span of 9 bases. The CDR3 runs to 13 residues. The CDR3 is CASSFGSPYGYTF. CDR3 sequence (DNA): TGTGCCAGCAGTTTTGGATCCCCCTATGGCTACACCTTC.

This clone was counted between two and nine times. The CDR3, as DNA: TGTGCCAGTAGTCCTAGCGGGAGGCTCTACAATGAGCAGTTCTTC. It translates to CASSPSGRLYNEQFF. The V and J genes are TRBV19 and TRBJ2-1; 11 nucleotides line up with TRBD2. Germline loops: CDR1 LNHDA, CDR2 SQIVND (reference sequence). The CDR3 consists of 15 residues. V shed 5 bases and J 3 bases; nucleotides not matched to a gene: 3.

Worth noting for this clone: Other DNA sequences within the sample encode an identical CDR3. This chain joins TRBV11-2 and TRBJ2-7; D remains unclear. Looked up from germline, CDR1 is SGHAT and CDR2 is FQNNGV. Trimming stripped 5 bases from V and 1 base from J, with 3 bases between. The CDR3 contains 11 residues. The CDR3 nucleotides are TGTGCCAGCAGCCAGTCCTACGAGCAGTACTTC. It specifies CASSQSYEQYF.

The rearrangement uses TRBV2 and TRBJ1-5; D unclear. V was trimmed by 5 bases and J by 6 bases, leaving 14 bases between them. CDR1 SNHLY and CDR2 FYNNEI come from the germline V gene. The CDR3 runs to 14 residues. CDR3 coding DNA: TGTGCCAGCAGTTTCGCGGATAAAGCTCAGCCCCAGCATTTT. Its translation: CASSFADKAQPQHF.

The rearrangement uses TRBV4-2 and TRBJ2-5; 14 nucleotides align to TRBD2. CDR3 size: 16 residues. CDR1 and CDR2 (germline): LGHNA, YNFKEQ. The trim removed 4 bases at V and 4 bases at J, leaving 5 bases unmatched. CDR3 bases: TGTGCCAGCAGCCGGACTAGCGGGAGGCCCGGAGAGACCCAGTACTTC. Its translation is CASSRTSGRPGETQYF.

This chain links TRBV5-1 with TRBJ2-7; 7 nucleotides agree with TRBD1. Germline V CDR1 and CDR2: SGHRS, YFSETQ. Trimming took 0 bases from V and 4 from J; bases not matched to a gene: 4. The CDR3 totals 14 residues. CDR3 sequence (DNA): TGCGCCAGCAGCTTGGAACCAGGGGGATACGAGCAGTACTTC. This translates into CASSLEPGGYEQYF. Full variable domain (rest looked up from reference TRBV5-1 and TRBJ2-7): KAGVTQTPRYLIKTRGQQVTLSCSPISGHRSVSWYQQTPGQGLQFLFEYFSETQRNKGNFPGRFSGRQFSNSRSEMNVSTLELGDSALYLCASSLEPGGYEQYFGPGTRLTVT.

The genes are TRBV19 and TRBJ2-6; D is possibly TRBD1 or TRBD2 (5 bases each). Looked up from germline, CDR1 is LNHDA and CDR2 is SQIVND (reference sequence). This CDR3 region has 18 residues. Trimming stripped 1 base from V and 0 bases from J, with 13 bases between. The CDR3 sequence is CASSIARTRDSGANVLTF. CDR3 nucleotides: TGTGCCAGTAGTATAGCCAGGACACGGGACTCTGGGGCCAACGTCCTGACTTTC.

The chain joins TRBV7-3 to TRBJ2-3, with D perhaps TRBD2 (5 bases). This CDR3 region has 13 residues. V lost 5 bases and J 9 bases, leaving 15 bases between the germline ends. CDR1 SGHTA and CDR2 FQGTGA come from the germline V gene. This chain's CDR3 is CASSPSPGTTQYF. For the CDR3, the DNA is TGTGCCAGCAGCCCAAGCCCGGGAACCACGCAGTATTTT.

The chain employs TRBV9 and TRBJ2-1; 12 nucleotides align to TRBD2. CDR3 length: 16 amino acids. Germline assignment: CDR1 SGDLS and CDR2 YYNGEE. V shed 3 bases, J shed 8 bases, and the junction held 9 bases outside the gene matches. In DNA, the CDR3 is TGTGCCAGCAGCGCAACTCCCGGGACTAGCGGGTATGAGCAGTTCTTC. This codes for CASSATPGTSGYEQFF.

The chain recombines TRBV9 with TRBJ2-2, with 9 bases matching TRBD2. The CDR3 is 16 amino acids. The V gene's germline CDR1 is SGDLS and CDR2 YYNGEE. The V gene end was trimmed by 1 base and the J gene end by 6 bases; junction bases not matched to a gene: 7. The CDR3 DNA is TGTGCCAGCAGCGTAAGGGCGGGAGGGGCCCCCGGGGAGCTGTTTTTT. It is translated as CASSVRAGGAPGELFF.

V usage is TRBV19 and J usage is TRBJ2-5; 9 bases are a match to TRBD1. CDR1 is LNHDA, CDR2 SQIVND, per germline (reference sequence). Trimming removed 10 bases from V and 4 bases from J; junction bases left unmatched: 7. This CDR3 spans 13 amino acids. The CDR3: CATKTGGGETQYF. CDR3 sequence (DNA): TGTGCCACCAAAACAGGGGGCGGAGAGACCCAGTACTTC. Filled out from reference TRBV19 and TRBJ2-5, the complete variable domain reads DGGITQSPKYLFRKEGQNVTLSCEQNLNHDAMYWYRQDPGQGLRLIYYSQIVNDFQKGDIAEGYSVSREKKESFPLTVTSAQKNPTAFYLCATKTGGGETQYFGPGTRLLVL.

The chain combines TRBV4-2 with TRBJ2-7; 7 bases agree with TRBD2. V was pared by 2 bases and J by 0 bases, with 7 bases of the junction left unmatched. From germline, CDR1 is LGHNA and CDR2 YNFKEQ. This CDR3 comprises 16 residues. CDR3: CASSQIGSGYSYEQYF. Written as DNA, the CDR3 is TGTGCCAGCAGCCAAATTGGTAGCGGGTACTCCTACGAGCAGTACTTC.